The 7 T cell receptor beta chains in this list originate from one sample, sequenced in a study of T cells after yellow fever vaccination. Using its own MiXCR run on the 5' RACE reads, TCRdb lists one record per CDR3 protein. The table has some 670,000 distinct CDR3 sequences, more than 9% seen once; the top ten hold 14% to 15%. The specimen comprised PBMCs, sampled on the day of the yellow fever booster vaccination. The receptor source for this set is a man aged 30 to 39 who received the YFV17D yellow fever vaccine.

This clonotype was seen a handful of times. The chain joins TRBV20-1 to TRBJ2-1; D possibly matches TRBD1 or TRBD2 (5 bases each). The CDR3 extends over 13 amino acids. Trimming removed 6 bases at V and 2 bases at J, with 11 bases between. Germline V CDR1 and CDR2: DFQATT, SNEGSKA (reference sequence). The CDR3 reads CSAGTDTYNEQFF. CDR3 nucleotides: TGCAGTGCGGGGACGGACACCTACAATGAGCAGTTCTTC.

The rearrangement joins TRBV12-3 or TRBV12-4 to TRBJ2-5, with D unresolved. This CDR3 has 13 amino acids. With 10 bases removed from V and 5 bases from J, the gap between germline ends came to 17 bases. CDR3 amino acids: CANPRTAGETQYF. The CDR3 DNA reads as TGTGCCAATCCTAGGACCGCCGGGGAGACCCAGTACTTC.

This clonotype was counted a few times. The CDR3 DNA follows: TGTGCCAGCAGAGCACTGGACAGGCGCAATTACGAGCAGTACTTC. Encoded protein: CASRALDRRNYEQYF. The rearrangement uses TRBV28 and TRBJ2-7; the match to TRBD1 covers 7 bases. Germline V lookup: CDR1 MDHEN, CDR2 SYDVKM. Trimming cost V 6 bases and J 4 bases; bases outside gene matches: 12. CDR3 length: 15 amino acids.

The CDR3 sequence is CSASRDRLWSEKLFF. CDR3 in DNA: TGCAGTGCTAGTCGGGACAGACTATGGAGTGAAAAACTGTTTTTT. V gene TRBV20-1 combines with J gene TRBJ1-4; 7 nucleotides match TRBD1. Germline V gene data show CDR1 as DFQATT and CDR2 as SNEGSKA (reference sequence). This CDR3 comprises 15 residues. Germline trimming cut 3 bases from V and 7 bases from J; bases unmatched to any gene: 11.

The V call is TRBV20-1, the J call TRBJ2-7; D is possibly TRBD1 (6 bases). Germline loops: CDR1 DFQATT, CDR2 SNEGSKA (reference sequence). The length of the CDR3 is 11 residues. V lost 5 bases and J lost 3, with 8 bases in between. The CDR3 here is CSAAQGYEQYF. In DNA, the CDR3 is TGCAGTGCTGCACAGGGCTACGAGCAGTACTTC.

This clonotype occurred many times. The V gene is TRBV3-1, the J gene TRBJ1-2, with D possibly being TRBD1 (5 bases). The length of the CDR3 is 16 residues. Germline values: CDR1 LGHDT, CDR2 YNNKEL (reference sequence). Trimming took off 5 bases at V and 2 bases at J, with 18 bases between the two ends. CDR3 sequence reads: CASSSTGAGRNYGYTF. Here the CDR3 DNA reads TGTGCCAGCAGCTCCACCGGGGCGGGACGGAACTATGGCTACACCTTC.

In this sample, this clonotype turned up a few times. V usage is TRBV12-5 and J usage is TRBJ2-4, with D unresolved. The CDR3 runs 15 residues. Trimming pared 1 base from V and 0 bases from J, leaving 7 bases between. Germline V gene data show CDR1 as LGHNT and CDR2 as FRNRAP. For the CDR3, the DNA is TGTGCTAGTGGTTTGGGAGGAGTAGCCAAAAACATTCAGTACTTC. This sequence encodes CASGLGGVAKNIQYF.